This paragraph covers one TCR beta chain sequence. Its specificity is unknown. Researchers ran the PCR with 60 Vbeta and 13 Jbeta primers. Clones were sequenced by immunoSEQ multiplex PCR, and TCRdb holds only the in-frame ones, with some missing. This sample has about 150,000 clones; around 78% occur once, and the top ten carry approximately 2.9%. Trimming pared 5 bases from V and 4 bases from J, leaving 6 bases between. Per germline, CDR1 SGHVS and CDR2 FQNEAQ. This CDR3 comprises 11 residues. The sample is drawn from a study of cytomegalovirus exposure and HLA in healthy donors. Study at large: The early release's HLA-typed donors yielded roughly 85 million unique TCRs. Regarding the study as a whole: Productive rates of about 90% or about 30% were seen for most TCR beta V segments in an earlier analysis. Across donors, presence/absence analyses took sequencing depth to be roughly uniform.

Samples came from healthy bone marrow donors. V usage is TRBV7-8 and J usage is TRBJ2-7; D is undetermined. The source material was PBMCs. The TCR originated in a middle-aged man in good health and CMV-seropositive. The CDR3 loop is CASSEFYEQYF. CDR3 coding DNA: TGTGCCAGCAGCGAGTTTTACGAGCAGTACTTC.